This T cell receptor (beta chain) appears in the sequencing data of a study of T-cell reconstitution after alpha-beta-depleted transplantation in children. This clonotype turned up a few times. TCRbeta library preparation incorporated unique molecular identifiers. Using its own MiXCR run on the PCR reads, TCRdb lists one record per CDR3 protein. The sample yields a few hundred thousand distinct CDR3 sequences, approximately 10% seen once. The sample in question was PBMCs from the stem cell graft donor, obtained from the stem cell graft. The clonotype was recovered from a human donor who donated a stem cell graft to a child with acute myeloid leukemia.

The CDR3 bases are TGCGCCAGCAGCTCGGGACTCCATGGGGAGACCCAGTACTTC. Translation gives CASSSGLHGETQYF. The gene calls are TRBV5-1 and TRBJ2-5; D may be TRBD2 (6 bases). The V end lost 3 bases, the J end lost 5 bases, and 14 bases lay between the germline ends. The CDR3 is made up of 14 amino acids. CDR1 is SGHRS and CDR2 is YFSETQ in the germline V gene. Using reference TRBV5-1 and TRBJ2-5 for the parts outside the CDR3, the full variable domain is KAGVTQTPRYLIKTRGQQVTLSCSPISGHRSVSWYQQTPGQGLQFLFEYFSETQRNKGNFPGRFSGRQFSNSRSEMNVSTLELGDSALYLCASSSGLHGETQYFGPGTRLLVL.